This T cell receptor (beta chain) derives from a study of cytomegalovirus exposure and HLA in healthy donors. Primers: 60 Vbeta forward and 13 Jbeta reverse. Only in-frame clones appear in the TCRdb table, and some are missing; sequencing was by immunoSEQ multiplex PCR. The repertoire holds some 150,000 clones, with 60% to 80% as singletons. Unmatched junction bases numbered 11, after V lost 3 bases and J lost 5 bases. Per the germline V gene, CDR1 is GTSNPN and CDR2 is SVGIG (reference sequence). This CDR3 is 17 amino acids long. This clone came up a few times. V is TRBV30 and J is TRBJ2-1; 12 nucleotides agree with TRBD1. The specimen was PBMCs. This TCR came from a woman aged 40 to 55 in good health and CMV-seropositive. The CDR3 DNA is TGTGCCTGGAGCACGAAGCTGGGACAGGGGGCTAACAATGAGCAGTTCTTC. Translating gives CAWSTKLGQGANNEQFF. The full variable domain, its missing parts supplied by reference TRBV30 and TRBJ2-1, is SQTIHQWPATLVQPVGSPLSLECTVEGTSNPNLYWYRQAAGRGLQLLFYSVGIGQISSEVPQNLSASRPQDRQFILSSKKLLLSDSGFYLCAWSTKLGQGANNEQFFGPGTRLTVL.